The rows below give T cell receptor beta chains drawn from one sample of a study of beta chain features in type 1 diabetes. TCRdb's table, derived via immunoSEQ multiplex PCR, lists solely in-frame clones and lacks some. The data show 900,000 or so clones, with roughly 15% seen just once and about 0.02% held by the top ten. Sequenced material: naive CD4+ T cells from blood. These receptors came from a woman aged 18-29 years in good health. Each CDR3 is given with its conserved first and last residue. The order of the fields is CDR3 length, V gene, D gene, J gene, clone size, CDR3 DNA, CDR3 protein. D genes are given only for firm matches. Clone size is not always given. Where it is, it says once, few, many or a class for expanded clones.

>13|TRBV18|-|TRBJ2-1|-
TGTGCCAGCTCACCACGGGGTTACAATGAGCAGTTCTTC
CASSPRGYNEQFF
>15|TRBV13|-|TRBJ1-1|few
TGTGCCAGCAGCTCCCCCGACAGGCGGAACACTGAAGCTTTCTTT
CASSSPDRRNTEAFF
>15|TRBV29-1|-|TRBJ2-5|few
TGCAGCGTTACCGAACTGGACAGTAGCCAAGAGACCCAGTACTTC
CSVTELDSSQETQYF
>14|TRBV7-9|-|TRBJ1-3|few
TGTGCCAGCAGCTTATTCCGGGACGGAAACACCATATATTTT
CASSLFRDGNTIYF
>19|TRBV4-1|-|TRBJ2-1|-
TGCGCCAGCAGCCAAGATCGGGTTTTAGCGGCAAGCTCCTACAATGAGCAGTTCTTC
CASSQDRVLAASSYNEQFF
>15|TRBV6-5|-|TRBJ1-1|-
TGTGCCAGCCGTAAAACAGGGATCATGAACACTGAAGCTTTCTTT
CASRKTGIMNTEAFF
>16|TRBV19|-|TRBJ1-1|few
TGTGCCAGTATGGCCGGGAGAGGGATGAGGGACACTGAAGCTTTCTTT
CASMAGRGMRDTEAFF
>14|TRBV18|-|TRBJ1-2|few
TGTGCCAGCTCACCATTTGGACAGCACAATGGCTACACCTTC
CASSPFGQHNGYTF
>18|TRBV7-9|TRBD2|TRBJ2-1|-
TGTGCCAGCAGCCCACGGTTCCTAGCGGCAGACTCCTACAATGAGCAGTTCTTC
CASSPRFLAADSYNEQFF
>15|TRBV4-3|TRBD1|TRBJ1-2|-
TGCGCCAGCAGCCAAGAATGGGGACAGAATCGCGGCTACACCTTC
CASSQEWGQNRGYTF
>16|TRBV19|TRBD1|TRBJ2-5|few
TGTGCCAGTAGTACGTCGACAGGGCTTGATTTGGAGACCCAGTACTTC
CASSTSTGLDLETQYF
>13|TRBV28|-|TRBJ2-6|few
TGTGCCAGCAGTCTATCTGGGGCCAACGTCCTGACTTTC
CASSLSGANVLTF
>11|TRBV20-1|-|TRBJ2-5|-
TGCAGTGCGGGGGTTTCGGAGACCCAGTACTTC
CSAGVSETQYF
>16|TRBV19|TRBD2|TRBJ2-1|-
TGTGCCAGTAGGCCGACTAGCGGGAGCCCCATAGTTGAGCAGTTCTTC
CASRPTSGSPIVEQFF
>13|TRBV7-9|-|TRBJ2-3|-
TGTGCCAGCAGCTCCCCGGGGACGGATACGCAGTATTTT
CASSSPGTDTQYF
>12|TRBV10-3|-|TRBJ2-3|few
TGTGCCATCGGGGTGAGCACAGATACGCAGTATTTT
CAIGVSTDTQYF
>15|TRBV6-1|-|TRBJ1-5|few
TGTGCCAGCAGTGAACTTGGGCCGTCGCTTCAGCCCCAGCATTTT
CASSELGPSLQPQHF
>14|TRBV7-9|-|TRBJ1-4|-
TGTGCCAGTTCGTCACAGGGCAGAAGTGAAAAACTGTTTTTT
CASSSQGRSEKLFF
>16|TRBV28|-|TRBJ2-5|-
TGTGCCAGCAGCCGGAGACTAGGCCGAGTCGTAGAGACCCAGTACTTC
CASSRRLGRVVETQYF
>15|TRBV4-1|TRBD1|TRBJ2-2|few
TGCGCCAGCAGCCGACCGGACAGGGATACCGGGGAGCTGTTTTTT
CASSRPDRDTGELFF
>14|TRBV5-4|-|TRBJ2-5|-
TGTGCCAGCAGCTTGGTGCCCAGCCAAGAGACCCAGTACTTC
CASSLVPSQETQYF
>18|TRBV28|TRBD2|TRBJ2-1|few
TGTGCCAGCAAGGGACTAGCGGGAGCGTCTGGCTCCTACAATGAGCAGTTCTTC
CASKGLAGASGSYNEQFF
>14|TRBV2|-|TRBJ2-7|-
TGTGCCAGCAGTGAGAGGAACGGACGCTACGAGCAGTACTTC
CASSERNGRYEQYF
>13|TRBV18|-|TRBJ2-5|-
TGTGCCAGCTCACCCGGGCTTGGGGAGACCCAGTACTTC
CASSPGLGETQYF
>15|TRBV19|TRBD1|TRBJ2-1|-
TGTGCCAGTAGCCACAGGGGTAAGAGTTTTAATGAGCAGTTCTTC
CASSHRGKSFNEQFF
>18|TRBV6-1|-|TRBJ2-7|-
TGTGCCAGCAGTGAAGCTCATCTTGACAGGACCCTTTCCTACGAGCAGTACTTC
CASSEAHLDRTLSYEQYF
>12|TRBV14|TRBD1|TRBJ1-4|few
TGTGCCAGCGGGACAGGGGGAGAAAAACTGTTTTTT
CASGTGGEKLFF
>14|TRBV10-3|-|TRBJ2-2|few
TGTGCCATCAGTGAGTCGGGGAGACCCGGGGAGCTGTTTTTT
CAISESGRPGELFF
>16|TRBV5-4|-|TRBJ1-2|-
TGTGCCAGCAGCCCGGAACAGGGACGGCGTGGTTATGGCTACACCTTC
CASSPEQGRRGYGYTF
>19|TRBV14|-|TRBJ2-1|few
TGTGCCAGCAGCTCATGGGGGGGCGGGACTGCCAGCTCCTACAATGAGCAGTTCTTC
CASSSWGGGTASSYNEQFF
>13|TRBV7-3|-|TRBJ2-5|few
TGTGCCAGCAGTGCAGGGGCATGGGAGACCCAGTACTTC
CASSAGAWETQYF
>14|TRBV15|-|TRBJ2-7|-
TGTGCCACCAGCAGGCTTGTCGGAACCTACGAGCAGTACTTC
CATSRLVGTYEQYF
>12|TRBV28|-|TRBJ2-7|-
TGTGCCAGCAGGGTAACCGCCTACGAGCAGTACTTC
CASRVTAYEQYF
>14|TRBV5-1|TRBD2|TRBJ2-1|few
TGCGCCAGCAGCCCGGGACTAGCGGGTAGTGAGCAGTTCTTC
CASSPGLAGSEQFF
>14|TRBV28|-|TRBJ1-5|few
TGTGCCAGCAGCTCGGGGACTCGCAATCAGCCCCAGCATTTT
CASSSGTRNQPQHF
>18|TRBV28|-|TRBJ2-3|few
TGTGCCAGCAGTTCCCTAAAGAGGGTATCGGCTAGCACAGATACGCAGTATTTT
CASSSLKRVSASTDTQYF
>15|TRBV9|-|TRBJ2-3|few
TGTGCCAGCAGCGTATCCCCTCTGATCACAGATACGCAGTATTTT
CASSVSPLITDTQYF
>16|TRBV29-1|-|TRBJ2-1|few
TGCAGCGTTGAAGATTCCTCCAGTGGCGACGGGAATGAGCAGTTCTTC
CSVEDSSSGDGNEQFF